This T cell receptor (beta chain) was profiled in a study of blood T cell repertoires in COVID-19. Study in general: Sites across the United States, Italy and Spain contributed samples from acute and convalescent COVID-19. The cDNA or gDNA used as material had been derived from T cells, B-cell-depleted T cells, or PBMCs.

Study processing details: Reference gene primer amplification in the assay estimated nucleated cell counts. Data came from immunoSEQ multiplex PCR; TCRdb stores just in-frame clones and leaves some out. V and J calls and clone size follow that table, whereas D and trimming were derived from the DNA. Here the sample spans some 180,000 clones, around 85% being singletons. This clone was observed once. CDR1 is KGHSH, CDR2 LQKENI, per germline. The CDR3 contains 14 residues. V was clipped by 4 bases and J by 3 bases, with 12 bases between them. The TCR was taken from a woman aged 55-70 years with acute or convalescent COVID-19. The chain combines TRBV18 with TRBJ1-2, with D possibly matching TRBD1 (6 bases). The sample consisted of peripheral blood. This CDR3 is CASSQDSTDYGYTF. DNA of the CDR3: TGTGCCAGCTCACAGGACAGCACTGACTATGGCTACACCTTC. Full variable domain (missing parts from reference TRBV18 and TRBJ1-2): NAGVMQNPRHLVRRRGQEARLRCSPMKGHSHVYWYRQLPEEGLKFMVYLQKENIIDESGMPKERFSAEFPKEGPSILRIQQVVRGDSAAYFCASSQDSTDYGYTFGSGTRLTVV.